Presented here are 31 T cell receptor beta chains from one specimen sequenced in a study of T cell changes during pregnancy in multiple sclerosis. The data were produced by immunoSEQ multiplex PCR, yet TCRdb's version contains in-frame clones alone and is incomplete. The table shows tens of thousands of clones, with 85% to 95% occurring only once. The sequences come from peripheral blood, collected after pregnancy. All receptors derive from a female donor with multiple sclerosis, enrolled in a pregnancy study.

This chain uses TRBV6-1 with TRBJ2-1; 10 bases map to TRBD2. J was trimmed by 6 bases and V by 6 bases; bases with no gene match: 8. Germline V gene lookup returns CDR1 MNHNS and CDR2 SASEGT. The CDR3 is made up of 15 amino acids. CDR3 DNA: TGTGCCAGCAGAGGGGACAGCGGGGGGGCCAATGAGCAGTTCTTC. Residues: CASRGDSGGANEQFF.

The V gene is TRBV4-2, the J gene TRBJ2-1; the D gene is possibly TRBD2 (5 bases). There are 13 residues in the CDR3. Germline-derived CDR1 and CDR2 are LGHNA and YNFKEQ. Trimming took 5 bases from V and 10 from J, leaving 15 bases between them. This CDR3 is CASSDSGRGEQFF. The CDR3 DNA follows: TGTGCCAGCAGCGATTCCGGCCGAGGGGAGCAGTTCTTC.

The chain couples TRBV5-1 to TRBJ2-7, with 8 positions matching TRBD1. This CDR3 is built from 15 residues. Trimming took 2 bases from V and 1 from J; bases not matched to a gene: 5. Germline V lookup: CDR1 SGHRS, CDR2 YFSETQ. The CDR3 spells CASSLVDRASYEQYF. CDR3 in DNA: TGCGCCAGCAGCTTAGTGGACAGGGCGTCCTACGAGCAGTACTTC.

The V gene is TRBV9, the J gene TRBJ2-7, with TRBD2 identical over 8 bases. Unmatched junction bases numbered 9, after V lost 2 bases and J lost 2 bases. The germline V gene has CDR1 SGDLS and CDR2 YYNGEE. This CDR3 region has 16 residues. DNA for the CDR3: TGTGCCAGCAGCGTCGGGGGGGGAAAGTTGACCTACGAGCAGTACTTC. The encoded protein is CASSVGGGKLTYEQYF.

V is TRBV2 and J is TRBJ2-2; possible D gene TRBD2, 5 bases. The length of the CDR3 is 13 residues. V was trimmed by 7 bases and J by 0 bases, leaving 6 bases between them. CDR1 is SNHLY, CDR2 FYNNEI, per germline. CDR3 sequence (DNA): TGTGCCAGCACTAGCTCGAACACCGGGGAGCTGTTTTTT. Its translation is CASTSSNTGELFF.

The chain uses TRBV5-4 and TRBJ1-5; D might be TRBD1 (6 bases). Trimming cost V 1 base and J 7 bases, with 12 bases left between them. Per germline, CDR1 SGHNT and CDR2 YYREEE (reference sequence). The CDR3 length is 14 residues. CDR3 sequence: CASSLQGSGQPQHF. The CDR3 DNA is TGTGCCAGCAGCTTGCAGGGGTCGGGCCAGCCCCAGCATTTT.

As DNA, the CDR3 is TGTGCCAGCAGTAGTCAGGGGGACGGATCAACCTTGCAGTACTTC. Translation gives CASSSQGDGSTLQYF. This sequence joins TRBV6-6 and TRBJ2-7; 7 nucleotides agree with TRBD1. In germline, CDR1 is MNHNY, CDR2 SVGAGI (reference sequence). This CDR3 has 15 amino acids. J gave up 9 bases and V 5 bases, and 16 bases lay outside the gene matches.

The CDR3 DNA sequence: TGTGCCAGCAGTGCGGACAGGGCGGGTTCACCCCTCCACTTT. This codes for CASSADRAGSPLHF. The chain combines TRBV6-5 with TRBJ1-6; TRBD1 aligns across 8 bases. Per the germline V gene, CDR1 is MNHEY and CDR2 is SVGAGI. The CDR3 is 14 amino acids. Germline trimming cut 5 bases from V and 9 bases from J; bases unmatched to any gene: 6.

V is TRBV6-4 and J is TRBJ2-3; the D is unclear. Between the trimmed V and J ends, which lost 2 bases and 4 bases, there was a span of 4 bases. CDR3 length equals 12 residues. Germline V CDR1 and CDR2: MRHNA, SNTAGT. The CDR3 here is CASSDKPDTQYF. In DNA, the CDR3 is TGTGCCAGCAGTGACAAGCCAGATACGCAGTATTTT.

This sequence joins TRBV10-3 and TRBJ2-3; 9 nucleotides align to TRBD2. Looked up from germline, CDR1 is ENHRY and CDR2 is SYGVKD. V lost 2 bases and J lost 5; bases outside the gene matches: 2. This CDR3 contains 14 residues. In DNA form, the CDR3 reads TGTGCCATCAGTGAGCCAGCGGGGGGAGATACGCAGTATTTT. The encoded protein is CAISEPAGGDTQYF.

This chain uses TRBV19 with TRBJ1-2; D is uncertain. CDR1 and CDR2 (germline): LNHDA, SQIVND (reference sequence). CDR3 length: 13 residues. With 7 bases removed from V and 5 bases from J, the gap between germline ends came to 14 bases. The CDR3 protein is CASTSTGPYGYTF. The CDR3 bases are TGTGCCAGTACATCGACGGGTCCTTATGGCTACACCTTC. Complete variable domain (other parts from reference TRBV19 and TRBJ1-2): DGGITQSPKYLFRKEGQNVTLSCEQNLNHDAMYWYRQDPGQGLRLIYYSQIVNDFQKGDIAEGYSVSREKKESFPLTVTSAQKNPTAFYLCASTSTGPYGYTFGSGTRLTVV.

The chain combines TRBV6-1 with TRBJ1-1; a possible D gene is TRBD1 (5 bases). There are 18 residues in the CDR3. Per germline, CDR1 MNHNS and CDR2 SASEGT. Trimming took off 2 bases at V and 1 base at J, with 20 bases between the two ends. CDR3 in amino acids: CASSESGRVWVRNTEAFF. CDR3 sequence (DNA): TGTGCCAGCAGTGAATCGGGCAGGGTGTGGGTGAGGAACACTGAAGCTTTCTTT.

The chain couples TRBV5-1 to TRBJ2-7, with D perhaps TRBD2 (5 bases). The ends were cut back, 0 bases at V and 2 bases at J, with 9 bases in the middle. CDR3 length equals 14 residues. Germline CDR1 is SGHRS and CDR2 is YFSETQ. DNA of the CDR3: TGCGCCAGCAGCTTGGCACGGGGAACCTACGAGCAGTACTTC. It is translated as CASSLARGTYEQYF.

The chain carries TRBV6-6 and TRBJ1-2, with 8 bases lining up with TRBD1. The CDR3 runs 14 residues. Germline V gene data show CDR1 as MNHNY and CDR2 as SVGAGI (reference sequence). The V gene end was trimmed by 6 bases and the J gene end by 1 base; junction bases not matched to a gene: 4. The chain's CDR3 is CASSNRGINYGYTF. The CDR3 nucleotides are TGTGCCAGCAGCAACAGGGGGATTAACTATGGCTACACCTTC.

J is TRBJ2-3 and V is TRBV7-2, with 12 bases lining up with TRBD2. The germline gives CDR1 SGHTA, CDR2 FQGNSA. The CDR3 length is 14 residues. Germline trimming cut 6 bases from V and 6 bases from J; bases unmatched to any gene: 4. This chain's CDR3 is CASSLAGGRDTQYF. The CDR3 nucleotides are TGTGCCAGCAGTCTAGCGGGGGGGAGGGATACGCAGTATTTT. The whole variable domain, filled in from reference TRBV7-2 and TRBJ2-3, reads GAGVSQSPSNKVTEKGKDVELRCDPISGHTALYWYRQSLGQGLEFLIYFQGNSAPDKSGLPSDRFSAERTGGSVSTLTIQRTQQEDSAVYLCASSLAGGRDTQYFGPGTRLTVL.

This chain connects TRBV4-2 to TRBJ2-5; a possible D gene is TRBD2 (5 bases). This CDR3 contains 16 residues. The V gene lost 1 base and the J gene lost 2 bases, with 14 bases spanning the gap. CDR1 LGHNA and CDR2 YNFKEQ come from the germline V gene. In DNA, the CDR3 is TGTGCCAGCAGCCAAGTAGGAGGTAATGAACAAGAGACCCAGTACTTC. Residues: CASSQVGGNEQETQYF.

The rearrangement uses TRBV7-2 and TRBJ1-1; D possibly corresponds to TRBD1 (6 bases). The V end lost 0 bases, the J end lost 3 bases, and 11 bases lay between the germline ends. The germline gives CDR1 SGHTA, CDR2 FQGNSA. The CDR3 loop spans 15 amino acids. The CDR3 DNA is TGTGCCAGCAGCTTAGCGGGGGCAGGTTACACTGAAGCTTTCTTT. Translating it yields CASSLAGAGYTEAFF.

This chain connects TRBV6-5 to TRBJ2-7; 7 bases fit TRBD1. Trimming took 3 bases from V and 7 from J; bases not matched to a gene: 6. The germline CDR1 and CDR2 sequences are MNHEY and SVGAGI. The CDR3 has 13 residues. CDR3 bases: TGTGCCAGCAGTTATAAGCCAGGGGGTGAGCAGTACTTC. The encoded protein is CASSYKPGGEQYF.

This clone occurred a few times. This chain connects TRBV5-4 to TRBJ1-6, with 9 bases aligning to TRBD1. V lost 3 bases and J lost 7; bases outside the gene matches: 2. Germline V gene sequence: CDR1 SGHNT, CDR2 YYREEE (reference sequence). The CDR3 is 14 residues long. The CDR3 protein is CASSSDRGNSPLHF. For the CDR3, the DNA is TGTGCCAGCAGCTCGGACAGGGGAAATTCACCCCTCCACTTT. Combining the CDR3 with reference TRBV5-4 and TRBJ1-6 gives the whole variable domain ETGVTQSPTHLIKTRGQQVTLRCSSQSGHNTVSWYQQALGQGPQFIFQYYREEENGRGNFPPRFSGLQFPNYSSELNVNALELDDSALYLCASSSDRGNSPLHFGNGTRLTVT.

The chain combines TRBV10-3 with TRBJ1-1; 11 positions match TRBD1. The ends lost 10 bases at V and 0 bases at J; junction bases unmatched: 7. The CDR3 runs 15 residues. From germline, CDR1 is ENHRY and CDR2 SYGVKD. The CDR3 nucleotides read TGTGCCACCGGCGGACAGGGGGCTGTGAACACTGAAGCTTTCTTT. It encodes CATGGQGAVNTEAFF.

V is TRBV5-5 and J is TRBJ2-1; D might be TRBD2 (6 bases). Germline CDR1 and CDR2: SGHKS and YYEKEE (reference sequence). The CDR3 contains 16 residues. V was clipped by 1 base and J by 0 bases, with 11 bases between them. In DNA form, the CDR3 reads TGTGCCAGCAGCTTGTTACGGGGGAGCTCCTACAATGAGCAGTTCTTC. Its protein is CASSLLRGSSYNEQFF.

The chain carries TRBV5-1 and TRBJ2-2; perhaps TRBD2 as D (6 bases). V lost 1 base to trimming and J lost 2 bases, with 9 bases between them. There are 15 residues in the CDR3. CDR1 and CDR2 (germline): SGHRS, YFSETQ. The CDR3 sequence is CASSLWRDNTGELFF. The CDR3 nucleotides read TGCGCCAGCAGCTTGTGGCGGGATAACACCGGGGAGCTGTTTTTT.

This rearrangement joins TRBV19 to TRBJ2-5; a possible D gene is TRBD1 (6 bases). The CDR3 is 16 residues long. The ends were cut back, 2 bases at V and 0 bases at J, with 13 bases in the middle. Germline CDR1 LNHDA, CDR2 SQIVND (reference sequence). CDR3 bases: TGTGCCAGTAGTATATGGGGGCAGGCGTACCAAGAGACCCAGTACTTC. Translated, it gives CASSIWGQAYQETQYF.

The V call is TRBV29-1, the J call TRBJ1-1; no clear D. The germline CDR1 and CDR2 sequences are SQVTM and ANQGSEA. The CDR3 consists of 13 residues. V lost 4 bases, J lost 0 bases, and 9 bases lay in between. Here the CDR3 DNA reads TGCAGCGTTGCCATTGGCCTGAACACTGAAGCTTTCTTT. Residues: CSVAIGLNTEAFF.

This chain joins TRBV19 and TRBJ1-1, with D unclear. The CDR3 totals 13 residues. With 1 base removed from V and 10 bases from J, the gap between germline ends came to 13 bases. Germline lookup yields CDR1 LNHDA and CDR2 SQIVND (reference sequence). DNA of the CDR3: TGTGCCAGTAGTATAGTAAGCTGGGCGCGAGCTTTCTTT. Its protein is CASSIVSWARAFF.

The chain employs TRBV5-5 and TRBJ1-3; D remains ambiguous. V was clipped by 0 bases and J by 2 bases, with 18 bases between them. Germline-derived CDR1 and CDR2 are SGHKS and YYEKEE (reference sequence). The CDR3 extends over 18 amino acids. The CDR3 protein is CASSLVTALGGTGNTIYF. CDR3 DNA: TGTGCCAGCAGCTTGGTAACAGCCCTGGGTGGCACTGGAAACACCATATATTTT.

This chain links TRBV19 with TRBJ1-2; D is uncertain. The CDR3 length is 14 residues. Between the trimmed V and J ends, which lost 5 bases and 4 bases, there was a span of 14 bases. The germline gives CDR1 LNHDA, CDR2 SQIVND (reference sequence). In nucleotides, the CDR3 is TGTGCCAGTAGTCCCCAGAGCGGTTCCTATGGCTACACCTTC. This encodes CASSPQSGSYGYTF.

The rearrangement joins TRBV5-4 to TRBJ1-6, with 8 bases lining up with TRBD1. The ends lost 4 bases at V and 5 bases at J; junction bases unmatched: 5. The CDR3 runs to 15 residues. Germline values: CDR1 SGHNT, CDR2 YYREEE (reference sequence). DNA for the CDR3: TGTGCCAGCAGCGGAAAGACAGGGGATAATTCACCCCTCCACTTT. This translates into CASSGKTGDNSPLHF. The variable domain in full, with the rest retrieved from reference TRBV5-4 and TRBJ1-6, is ETGVTQSPTHLIKTRGQQVTLRCSSQSGHNTVSWYQQALGQGPQFIFQYYREEENGRGNFPPRFSGLQFPNYSSELNVNALELDDSALYLCASSGKTGDNSPLHFGNGTRLTVT.

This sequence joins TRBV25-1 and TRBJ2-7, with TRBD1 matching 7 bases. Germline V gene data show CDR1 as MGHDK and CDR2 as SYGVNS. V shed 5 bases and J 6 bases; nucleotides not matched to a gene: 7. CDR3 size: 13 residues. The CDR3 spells CASSRQGVGEQYF. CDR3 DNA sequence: TGTGCCAGCAGTCGTCAGGGGGTAGGCGAGCAGTACTTC.

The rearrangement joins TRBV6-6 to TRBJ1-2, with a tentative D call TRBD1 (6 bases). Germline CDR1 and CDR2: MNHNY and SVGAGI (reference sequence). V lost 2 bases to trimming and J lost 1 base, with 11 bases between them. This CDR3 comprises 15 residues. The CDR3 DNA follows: TGTGCCAGCAGTTACGGGGCAGGGGATAACTATGGCTACACCTTC. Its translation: CASSYGAGDNYGYTF.

The CDR3 nucleotides read TGTGCCAGCAGCGTAGGAGGCGGGGGGACCGGTCCCCCCCAGTACTTC. It codes for CASSVGGGGTGPPQYF. V gene TRBV9 combines with J gene TRBJ2-5, with 8 bases that match TRBD2. This CDR3 has 16 residues. Trimming removed 0 bases from V and 9 bases from J; junction bases left unmatched: 13. Germline-derived CDR1 and CDR2 are SGDLS and YYNGEE.